Listed here are 3 T cell receptor beta chains from one sample, sequenced in a study of shared clonotypes between healthy human individuals. Sequencing was performed with immunoSEQ multiplex PCR; in TCRdb, only in-frame clones are kept and a portion is missing. The sample carries roughly 2.5 million clones, about 92% recorded once. Input material: naive CD4+ T cells sorted from blood. Indicated subset: CD45RA+ positively selected. The source is a man aged 18 to 30 in good health.

The chain combines TRBV5-1 with TRBJ2-2; weak D call: TRBD2 (5 bases). Trimming pared 0 bases from V and 0 bases from J, leaving 9 bases between. Germline loops: CDR1 SGHRS, CDR2 YFSETQ. CDR3 size: 16 residues. The CDR3 region is CASSLGGATNTGELFF. Here the CDR3 DNA reads TGCGCCAGCAGCTTGGGGGGAGCGACGAACACCGGGGAGCTGTTTTTT.

V gene TRBV29-1 combines with J gene TRBJ2-7; no definite D call. The CDR3 has 13 amino acids. From germline, CDR1 is SQVTM and CDR2 ANQGSEA. V was trimmed by 5 bases and J by 3 bases, leaving 14 bases between them. The CDR3 spells CSVRPGFLYEQYF. CDR3 DNA sequence: TGCAGCGTTCGACCGGGCTTTCTCTACGAGCAGTACTTC.

V usage is TRBV7-2 and J usage is TRBJ1-1; 9 bases match TRBD1. V lost 5 bases, J lost 0 bases, and 10 bases stayed unmatched. Germline V gene lookup returns CDR1 SGHTA and CDR2 FQGNSA. The CDR3 is 17 amino acids. CDR3 sequence (DNA): TGTGCCAGCAGCCTCCGGACAGGGGACATTATGAACACTGAAGCTTTCTTT. Residues: CASSLRTGDIMNTEAFF.